The next 20 T cell receptor beta chains were all read from a single sample in a study of cytomegalovirus exposure and HLA in healthy donors. The PCR had 60 Vbeta and 13 Jbeta primers. Generated by immunoSEQ multiplex PCR, the TCRdb table keeps only in-frame clones and is missing some. Of some 76,000 clones in the sample, 75% to 90% were seen once. Sequenced input: PBMCs. Receptor source: a woman aged 30 to 39 in good health and CMV-seronegative.

V is TRBV12-5 and J is TRBJ1-2; D is perhaps TRBD1 (6 bases). Germline V gene sequence: CDR1 LGHNT, CDR2 FRNRAP. The CDR3 is 14 amino acids. The V gene lost 1 base and the J gene lost 5 bases, with 11 bases spanning the gap. The CDR3 nucleotides read TGTGCTAGTGGTTTGGCGGACAGTTCTTATGGCTACACCTTC. As protein: CASGLADSSYGYTF.

The gene calls are TRBV19 and TRBJ1-3, with 8 bases lining up with TRBD1. After removal of 7 bases from V and 1 base from J, the junction contained 12 bases not matched to a gene. CDR1 and CDR2 (germline): LNHDA, SQIVND (reference sequence). This CDR3 contains 17 residues. In DNA form, the CDR3 reads TGTGCCAGTACGCTCCTCGGACAGGGCGGATCTGGAAACACCATATATTTT. Translation gives CASTLLGQGGSGNTIYF.

As to this clone: Germline is not matched at one junction end, which may reflect a read error. Other nucleotide sequences from this sample produce the same CDR3. The V gene is TRBV10-2, the J gene TRBJ1-1, with D possibly matching TRBD1 (5 bases). The CDR3 has 14 residues. Germline V gives CDR1 WSHSY, CDR2 SAAADI. This CDR3 is CASSESTATTEAFF. The CDR3 nucleotides are TGTGCCAGCAGTGAGTCGACAGCTACGACTGAGGCTTTCTTT.

The chain has TRBV18 and TRBJ2-5, with TRBD2 matching over 7 bases. After removal of 1 base from V and 1 base from J, the junction contained 3 bases not matched to a gene. The CDR3 has 15 residues. Germline V gives CDR1 KGHSH, CDR2 LQKENI. The CDR3 nucleotides read TGTGCCAGCTCACCACTGCGGGAGTCCCAAGAGACCCAGTACTTC. Translated, it gives CASSPLRESQETQYF.

The CDR3 is CASSPLYGREAQQETQYF. In DNA, the CDR3 is TGTGCCAGCAGCCCCCTGTATGGGCGGGAGGCCCAACAAGAGACCCAGTACTTC. The V gene is TRBV7-9, the J gene TRBJ2-5; 8 bases fit TRBD2. CDR3 length: 18 amino acids. V was clipped by 5 bases and J by 2 bases; unmatched bases: 16. The germline V gene encodes CDR1 SEHNR and CDR2 FQNEAQ (reference sequence). The full variable domain, with the rest looked up from reference TRBV7-9 and TRBJ2-5, is DTGVSQNPRHKITKRGQNVTFRCDPISEHNRLYWYRQTLGQGPEFLTYFQNEAQLEKSRLLSDRFSAERPKGSFSTLEIQRTEQGDSAMYLCASSPLYGREAQQETQYFGPGTRLLVL.

V usage is TRBV5-1 and J usage is TRBJ2-5, with 12 bases lining up with TRBD2. The CDR3 spans 16 residues. Looked up from germline, CDR1 is SGHRS and CDR2 is YFSETQ. The junction had 9 bases not matched to a gene; V was cut back by 4 bases and J by 5 bases. DNA for the CDR3: TGCGCCAGCAGCCCATTGACTAGCGGGAGATGGGAGACCCAGTACTTC. It specifies CASSPLTSGRWETQYF. Together with reference TRBV5-1 and TRBJ2-5, the CDR3 gives the full variable domain: KAGVTQTPRYLIKTRGQQVTLSCSPISGHRSVSWYQQTPGQGLQFLFEYFSETQRNKGNFPGRFSGRQFSNSRSEMNVSTLELGDSALYLCASSPLTSGRWETQYFGPGTRLLVL.

This chain links TRBV6-5 with TRBJ1-1, with D perhaps matching TRBD1 (6 bases). V was trimmed by 7 bases and J by 5 bases, leaving 20 bases between them. The germline CDR1 and CDR2 sequences are MNHEY and SVGAGI. The CDR3 totals 15 residues. CDR3: CASTLLGGANTEAFF. In DNA form, the CDR3 reads TGTGCCAGCACCCTTCTCGGGGGGGCAAATACTGAAGCTTTCTTT.

This clone has a single count. V usage is TRBV19 and J usage is TRBJ1-1; 10 bases line up with TRBD1. The CDR3 spans 13 residues. The J segment lost 5 bases and the V segment lost 4 bases, leaving 1 base of the junction unmatched. Germline V gene lookup returns CDR1 LNHDA and CDR2 SQIVND (reference sequence). CDR3 loop: CASSRQGATEAFF. The CDR3 nucleotides are TGTGCCAGTAGTAGACAGGGGGCAACTGAAGCTTTCTTT.

This chain links TRBV30 with TRBJ1-2; 11 bases match TRBD1. Trimming removed 1 base from V and 7 bases from J; junction bases left unmatched: 5. This CDR3 contains 14 residues. The germline V gene has CDR1 GTSNPN and CDR2 SVGIG (reference sequence). The CDR3 DNA follows: TGTGCCTGGAGTGGGCCCGGGACAGGGGGTGGCTACACCTTC. It translates to CAWSGPGTGGGYTF.

This chain uses TRBV9 with TRBJ2-1; 7 nucleotides align to TRBD1. Germline lookup yields CDR1 SGDLS and CDR2 YYNGEE. V dropped 4 bases and J dropped 9; count of bases not matched to a gene: 16. CDR3 size: 16 residues. CDR3 nucleotide sequence: TGTGCCAGCAGCTCAGGGCAGGGACAGACAACAGTTGAGCAGTTCTTC. Translation gives CASSSGQGQTTVEQFF.

The V call is TRBV5-1, the J call TRBJ1-2, with TRBD1 matching over 9 bases. CDR1 is SGHRS and CDR2 is YFSETQ in the germline V gene. After removal of 1 base from V and 4 bases from J, the junction contained 8 bases not matched to a gene. CDR3 size: 16 residues. The CDR3 DNA sequence: TGCGCCAGCAGCTTGACCACACAGGGGGCCATCTATGGCTACACCTTC. Protein: CASSLTTQGAIYGYTF.

Only a few counts were recorded for this clone. The J gene is TRBJ1-5, the V gene TRBV19; 8 positions agree with TRBD1. The CDR3 spans 12 residues. J lost 10 bases, V lost 8 bases, and 7 bases had no gene match. Per the germline V gene, CDR1 is LNHDA and CDR2 is SQIVND (reference sequence). The chain's CDR3 is CASGGQGRPQHF. The CDR3, as DNA: TGTGCCAGTGGCGGACAGGGAAGACCCCAGCATTTT.

The rearrangement uses TRBV7-3 and TRBJ2-3; TRBD1 matches 8 bases. The V and J ends lost 5 bases and 2 bases, in that order; junction bases with no gene match: 9. There are 16 residues in the CDR3. CDR1 SGHTA and CDR2 FQGTGA come from the germline V gene. The CDR3 loop is CASSPGGRGDTDTQYF. The CDR3 DNA reads TGTGCCAGCAGCCCAGGGGGCAGGGGGGACACAGATACGCAGTATTTT.

This sequence joins TRBV20-1 and TRBJ2-3; D remains ambiguous. CDR3 length: 11 residues. Germline values: CDR1 DFQATT, CDR2 SNEGSKA (reference sequence). Trimming took 1 base from V and 7 from J, leaving 6 bases between them. The CDR3 DNA reads as TGCAGTGCTAGAGTCCAATATACGCAGTATTTT. This translates into CSARVQYTQYF.

V and J are TRBV4-2 and TRBJ2-1; 8 nucleotides line up with TRBD2. CDR3 length: 15 residues. CDR1 and CDR2 from the germline V gene are LGHNA and YNFKEQ. J lost 5 bases, V lost 0 bases, and 3 bases had no gene match. In DNA, the CDR3 is TGTGCCAGCAGCCAAGAAGGTAGCGGGAACAATGAGCAGTTCTTC. It yields the protein CASSQEGSGNNEQFF.

The chain recombines TRBV6-5 with TRBJ2-2; D unresolved. The germline CDR1 and CDR2 sequences are MNHEY and SVGAGI. The CDR3 totals 13 residues. The V gene lost 5 bases and the J gene lost 0 bases, with 4 bases spanning the gap. Here the CDR3 reads CASSQTNTGELFF. In nucleotides, the CDR3 is TGTGCCAGCAGTCAAACGAACACCGGGGAGCTGTTTTTT.

The V call is TRBV6-5, the J call TRBJ2-5, with no clear D. The CDR3 contains 11 residues. V gave up 5 bases and J gave up 5 bases, with 6 bases separating them. Germline V CDR1 and CDR2: MNHEY, SVGAGI. The CDR3 reads CASSNGETQYF. CDR3 nucleotide sequence: TGTGCCAGCAGTAACGGGGAGACCCAGTACTTC.

A word on this clone: Other nucleotide sequences in the sample specify the same CDR3. V is TRBV10-3 and J is TRBJ2-5; D unresolved. The ends were cut back, 0 bases at V and 2 bases at J, with 7 bases in the middle. This CDR3 spans 14 amino acids. Germline V gives CDR1 ENHRY, CDR2 SYGVKD. The CDR3 bases are TGTGCCATCAGTGAGTCTTCCGGGCAAGAGACCCAGTACTTC. It yields the protein CAISESSGQETQYF.

This chain joins TRBV29-1 and TRBJ1-2, with unresolved D. Germline V gene sequence: CDR1 SQVTM, CDR2 ANQGSEA. The CDR3 is made up of 14 amino acids. V was cut by 3 bases and J by 0 bases, with 11 bases left in between. The CDR3 bases are TGCAGCGTTGATAGGGAGCTCCCTAACTATGGCTACACCTTC. This gives the protein CSVDRELPNYGYTF.

The rearrangement links TRBV28 to TRBJ2-2, with 8 bases fitting TRBD1. The J segment lost 3 bases and the V segment lost 5 bases, leaving 8 bases of the junction unmatched. In germline, CDR1 is MDHEN, CDR2 SYDVKM. CDR3 length: 16 residues. The DNA for the CDR3 is TGTGCCAGCAGTCACCCCGCAGGGGGCGACACCGGGGAGCTGTTTTTT. Protein sequence: CASSHPAGGDTGELFF.